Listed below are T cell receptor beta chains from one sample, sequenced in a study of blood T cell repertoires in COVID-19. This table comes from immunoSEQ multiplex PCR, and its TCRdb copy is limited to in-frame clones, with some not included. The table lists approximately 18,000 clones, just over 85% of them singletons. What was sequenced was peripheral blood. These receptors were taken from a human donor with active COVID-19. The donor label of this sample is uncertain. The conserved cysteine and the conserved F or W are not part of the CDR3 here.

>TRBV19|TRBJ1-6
ASTPTERRNSPLH
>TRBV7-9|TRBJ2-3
ASSPRWDRGNADTQY
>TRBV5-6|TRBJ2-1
ASRGARTYNEQF
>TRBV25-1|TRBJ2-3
ASTGRFGPSDSDTQY
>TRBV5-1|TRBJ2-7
ASSLFSGTGGDEQY
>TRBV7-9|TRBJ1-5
ASTSFLGDQPQH
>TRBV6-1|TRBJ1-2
ASSEGPFGTPD
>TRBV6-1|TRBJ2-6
ASSGPGFSSGANVLT
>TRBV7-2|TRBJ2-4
ASSSGAGLDIQY
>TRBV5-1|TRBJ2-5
ASSLGDRAYQETQY
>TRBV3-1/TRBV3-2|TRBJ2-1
ARGNTTSIEGAVTYNEQF
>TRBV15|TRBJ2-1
ATSRDAGTWNGREQF